A single TCR beta chain is shown here with its context. Its specific antigen is unknown. Qualities for individual bases were not recorded, and no much larger clone is one base off. At the junction V is shortened by 5 bases and J by 4 bases, with 8 bases in between. Taken from cysteine to phenylalanine, the CDR3 has 12 residues. The CDR3 DNA has 36 bases and is translated from base 1. CDR1 and CDR2, looked up from the germline V gene (reference sequence), are LNHDA and SQIVND. This entry comes from a study of control samples from healthy donors and cancer patients (dated by TCRdb to 2020 to 2022). The library was obtained by the immunoSEQ multiplex PCR assay. Entries here come from immuneACCESS through TCRdb and include only in-frame sequences with V and J called. Some clones fail to appear in such tables; in the studies checked, an unresolved V gene covers under half of the shortfall, and the cause of the remainder is unknown. The sample table shows 75,000 to 100,000 clones, and roughly 78% are seen once. The ten top clones hold roughly 2% of the sample.

Sequenced: blood. This TCR came from a man in his 60s in good health. The chain joins TRBV19 to TRBJ1-1; a tentative D match to TRBD1 spans 5 bases. This receptor has the CDR3 CASSPGITEAFF. Here is the DNA: TGTGCCAGTAGTCCAGGGATCACTGAAGCTTTCTTT.